This is a list of T cell receptor beta chains from one sample in a study of blood T cell repertoires in COVID-19. Only in-frame clones appear in the TCRdb table, and some are missing; sequencing was by immunoSEQ multiplex PCR. The sample has 220,000 or so clones, about 80% seen once. The sample taken for sequencing was peripheral blood. The receptors were sampled from a woman in her 30s who had recovered from COVID-19. The CDR3 runs from the conserved cysteine through the conserved F or W. Fields, in order: V gene, clone size, CDR3 protein. Size is stated for part of the rows, as once, few or many counts, or as a class when the clone is expanded.

V gene: TRBV5-5; clone size: few; CDR3 protein: CASSSSGVSPLHF
V gene: TRBV5-1; clone size: NA; CDR3 protein: CASSTHRGTSLPYNEQFF
V gene: TRBV10-2; clone size: NA; CDR3 protein: CASSESGLFGGELFF
V gene: TRBV9; clone size: NA; CDR3 protein: CASSVGWRRGPALGNTIYF
V gene: TRBV7-3; clone size: few; CDR3 protein: CASSLVLRDEQFF
V gene: TRBV11-2; clone size: NA; CDR3 protein: CASSPWTSGGPDTQYF
V gene: TRBV19; clone size: NA; CDR3 protein: CASSIHEGAGANVLTF
V gene: TRBV25-1; clone size: NA; CDR3 protein: CASSAYLAGGPYNEQFF
V gene: TRBV7-2; clone size: NA; CDR3 protein: CASSPTGGAYGYTF
V gene: TRBV27; clone size: NA; CDR3 protein: CASSFYAGQGFHEQYF
V gene: TRBV30; clone size: NA; CDR3 protein: CAWSVRKGRGGMNTEAFF
V gene: TRBV12-3/TRBV12-4; clone size: NA; CDR3 protein: CASSAGGYEQFF
V gene: TRBV19; clone size: once; CDR3 protein: CASSMGPQDREQETQYF
V gene: TRBV10-2; clone size: NA; CDR3 protein: CASSDTGRYDEQYF
V gene: TRBV5-1; clone size: NA; CDR3 protein: CASSLLPGGSGNTIYF
V gene: TRBV19; clone size: NA; CDR3 protein: CASSGGWSGANVLTF
V gene: TRBV7-2; clone size: NA; CDR3 protein: CASSPGQGRNTIYF
V gene: TRBV5-4; clone size: NA; CDR3 protein: CASSLEQGASWEELFF
V gene: TRBV15; clone size: NA; CDR3 protein: CATSRDPNSGYTF
V gene: TRBV7-3; clone size: NA; CDR3 protein: CASSQTGGVGQPQHF
V gene: TRBV5-8; clone size: NA; CDR3 protein: CASSGDRNGELFF
V gene: TRBV7-9; clone size: NA; CDR3 protein: CASRTGTEIGLHF
V gene: TRBV5-1; clone size: NA; CDR3 protein: CASSSGLAGGNFYEQYF
V gene: TRBV20-1; clone size: once; CDR3 protein: CSASASGSLQVF
V gene: TRBV28; clone size: NA; CDR3 protein: CATIRTDTGELFF
V gene: TRBV28; clone size: NA; CDR3 protein: CASSYTLAALGETQYF
V gene: TRBV5-1; clone size: NA; CDR3 protein: CASSLMTDQPQHF